Listed here are 6 T cell receptor beta chains from one sample, sequenced in a study of early T cells in non-severe SARS-CoV-2 infection listed by TCRdb under 2021. Receptors were amplified or captured by 5' RACE. Data came from a NextSeq 500. The public reads were reanalyzed by TCRdb: fastp trimming at Q25, MiXCR alignment, in-frame beta chains only. Every entry covers one CDR3 protein and lists the most common genes and DNA from its rows. This sample comprises 25,000 to 35,000 distinct CDR3 sequences, more than 4% of them detected only once. Of the sample, over 2.5% is held by the ten largest clones. The sample consisted of whole blood. The receptors were gathered from an adult who was a healthcare worker with PCR-confirmed SARS-CoV-2 infection or an uninfected control (not recorded which).

There are many counts of this clonotype. The genes are TRBV28 and TRBJ1-1, with TRBD1 matching 7 bases. The CDR3 extends over 15 amino acids. Germline-derived CDR1 and CDR2 are MDHEN and SYDVKM. With V trimmed by 0 bases and J by 3 bases, 4 bases remained unmatched. As DNA, the CDR3 is TGTGCCAGCAGTTTATGGGGCAGGGGGGACACTGAAGCTTTCTTT. This codes for CASSLWGRGDTEAFF.

This clonotype was counted many times. The chain carries TRBV27 and TRBJ1-5; D is unclear. Trimming took 3 bases from V and 2 from J, leaving 11 bases between them. Germline values: CDR1 MNHEY, CDR2 SMNVEV (reference sequence). This CDR3 has 15 amino acids. In DNA, the CDR3 is TGTGCCAGCAGTTTTGAGGCAGATGGCAATCAGCCCCAGCATTTT. It is translated as CASSFEADGNQPQHF.

This clonotype was counted at least ten times. The chain couples TRBV10-3 to TRBJ1-4; 9 positions agree with TRBD1. V trimming: 5 bases; J trimming: 7 bases; junction bases outside the gene matches: 2. The CDR3 covers 13 residues. Germline values: CDR1 ENHRY, CDR2 SYGVKD. In nucleotides, the CDR3 is TGTGCCATCAGTTCGGGACAGGGTGAAAAACTGTTTTTT. It specifies CAISSGQGEKLFF.

The V and J genes are TRBV11-2 and TRBJ2-7, with a tentative D call TRBD1 (6 bases). V lost 2 bases and J 1 base, leaving 12 bases between the germline ends. Per the germline V gene, CDR1 is SGHAT and CDR2 is FQNNGV. This CDR3 has 15 residues. CDR3 protein: CASSLSRGLSYEQYF. DNA of the CDR3: TGTGCCAGCAGCTTATCCAGGGGTCTATCCTACGAGCAGTACTTC.

This clonotype has at least ten counts. The chain has TRBV7-3 and TRBJ2-7; 7 bases map to TRBD2. Germline V lookup: CDR1 SGHTA, CDR2 FQGTGA. CDR3 length: 15 residues. J was trimmed by 4 bases and V by 5 bases; bases with no gene match: 11. The CDR3 region is CASSPRAGEDYEQYF. CDR3 DNA: TGTGCCAGCAGCCCCCGCGCGGGGGAGGATTACGAGCAGTACTTC.

This clonotype occurred many times. This rearrangement joins TRBV18 to TRBJ2-5; perhaps TRBD2 as D (6 bases). The CDR3 totals 14 residues. Trimming pared 0 bases from V and 5 bases from J, leaving 10 bases between. The germline V gene encodes CDR1 KGHSH and CDR2 LQKENI. Here the CDR3 reads CASSPPELAETQYF. The CDR3 DNA reads TGTGCCAGCTCACCACCGGAACTAGCTGAGACCCAGTACTTC.